This entry lists 29 T cell receptor beta chains sequenced from one sample in a study of lymphopenia after photon versus proton radiotherapy. Libraries were prepared by immunoSEQ multiplex PCR; TCRdb keeps only in-frame clonotypes and omits some of them. Of around 20,000 clones listed, about 89% are singletons. The sequencing here drew on peripheral blood, taken from a patient treated with proton-based radiotherapy. The origin of the receptors is an older man with esophageal cancer.

This clone was found once. The rearrangement links TRBV28 to TRBJ2-3; D is perhaps TRBD1 or TRBD2 (5 bases each). There are 15 residues in the CDR3. Trimming left V 2 bases short and J 0 bases short, with 9 bases between. Germline CDR1 MDHEN, CDR2 SYDVKM. Here the CDR3 reads CASSLRGSSTDTQYF. The DNA of the CDR3 is TGTGCCAGCAGTTTACGGGGCTCTAGCACAGATACGCAGTATTTT.

This chain uses TRBV12-5 with TRBJ2-6, with D unclear. The CDR3 runs to 18 residues. From germline, CDR1 is LGHNT and CDR2 FRNRAP. V lost 6 bases and J lost 0, with 18 bases in between. The CDR3 sequence: CASGSYTVFSSGANVLTF. CDR3 coding DNA: TGTGCTAGTGGCTCCTATACAGTCTTTAGCTCTGGGGCCAACGTCCTGACTTTC.

Of note for this clone: The junction differs from germline at one of its ends, possibly a read error. The rearrangement uses TRBV7-2 and TRBJ1-2, with TRBD1 matching 7 bases. The CDR3 sequence is 14 residues long. Per the germline V gene, CDR1 is SGHTA and CDR2 is FQGNSA. Here the CDR3 DNA reads TGTGCCAGCAGCCCTACAGGGGCCAACTGTGGCTACACCTTC. Protein product: CASSPTGANCGYTF.

This clone was counted between two and nine times. The rearrangement uses TRBV4-3 and TRBJ1-3; 9 bases align to TRBD1. Germline-derived CDR1 and CDR2 are LGHNA and YSLEER. After removal of 1 base from V and 2 bases from J, the junction contained 15 bases not matched to a gene. There are 20 residues in the CDR3. The CDR3 is CASSQATSGQGKLAGNTIYF. The CDR3 nucleotides are TGCGCCAGCAGCCAAGCTACGTCCGGACAGGGGAAATTGGCTGGAAACACCATATATTTT.

This sequence joins TRBV11-2 and TRBJ2-1, with D tentatively TRBD1 (5 bases). CDR1 is SGHAT and CDR2 is FQNNGV in the germline V gene. With 0 bases removed from V and 11 bases from J, the gap between germline ends came to 11 bases. The CDR3 loop spans 13 amino acids. CDR3 sequence reads: CASSLDLQGQQFF. The CDR3 DNA is TGTGCCAGCAGCTTAGATCTCCAGGGCCAGCAGTTCTTC.

The chain has TRBV5-1 and TRBJ2-7; a possible D gene is TRBD1 (5 bases). This CDR3 region has 16 residues. Trimming cost V 4 bases and J 6 bases, with 23 bases left between them. Germline assignment: CDR1 SGHRS and CDR2 YFSETQ. The CDR3 here is CASSLTGQLSRGEQYF. DNA for the CDR3: TGCGCCAGCAGCCTTACAGGACAACTCTCCAGAGGCGAGCAGTACTTC.

The rearrangement links TRBV4-2 to TRBJ2-5; 9 bases line up with TRBD1. CDR3 size: 15 residues. J gave up 5 bases and V 0 bases, and 4 bases lay outside the gene matches. Per the germline V gene, CDR1 is LGHNA and CDR2 is YNFKEQ. The chain's CDR3 is CASSQEDRGSETQYF. In DNA form, the CDR3 reads TGTGCCAGCAGCCAAGAGGACAGGGGAAGCGAGACCCAGTACTTC.

V and J are TRBV19 and TRBJ2-7; D gene ambiguous. The CDR3 is made up of 15 amino acids. The V end was cut by 3 bases, the J end by 0 bases, with 12 bases between. CDR1 LNHDA and CDR2 SQIVND come from the germline V gene (reference sequence). CDR3 in amino acids: CASSMVLRSSYEQYF. In nucleotides, the CDR3 is TGTGCCAGTAGTATGGTCTTACGTTCCTCCTACGAGCAGTACTTC.

This clone has just one count. The rearrangement uses TRBV19 and TRBJ1-1; D unresolved. From germline, CDR1 is LNHDA and CDR2 SQIVND (reference sequence). V lost 3 bases and J 0 bases, leaving 14 bases between the germline ends. CDR3 length: 16 amino acids. CDR3 region: CASSILGGRMNTEAFF. CDR3 nucleotide sequence: TGTGCCAGTAGTATCCTGGGCGGCAGAATGAACACTGAAGCTTTCTTT.

This chain uses TRBV5-1 with TRBJ2-5; 10 nucleotides agree with TRBD2. V gave up 0 bases and J gave up 2 bases; unmatched junction bases: 7. Germline V gene data show CDR1 as SGHRS and CDR2 as YFSETQ. The CDR3 sequence is 17 residues long. The CDR3 spells CASSLAVGLAVQETQYF. DNA for the CDR3: TGCGCCAGCAGCTTGGCGGTCGGACTAGCGGTTCAAGAGACCCAGTACTTC.

The J gene is TRBJ2-5, the V gene TRBV5-6; TRBD2 matches 13 bases. V was clipped by 0 bases and J by 5 bases; unmatched bases: 1. The length of the CDR3 is 15 residues. The germline V gene encodes CDR1 SGHDT and CDR2 YYEEEE. The CDR3 nucleotides are TGTGCCAGCAGCTTGGTGACTAGCGGGGGGGAGACCCAGTACTTC. Residues: CASSLVTSGGETQYF.

The CDR3 protein is CASSPNRGITEAFF. The CDR3 coding sequence is TGCGCCAGCAGCCCAAACAGGGGTATCACTGAAGCTTTCTTT. V usage is TRBV4-3 and J usage is TRBJ1-1, with 7 nucleotides matching TRBD1. CDR1 is LGHNA and CDR2 is YSLEER in the germline V gene. The CDR3 spans 14 residues. V gave up 4 bases and J gave up 4 bases; unmatched junction bases: 6.

The rearrangement joins TRBV6-5 to TRBJ2-2; D remains unclear. The CDR3 spans 14 residues. V dropped 0 bases and J dropped 3 bases, with 5 bases sitting between them. Looked up from germline, CDR1 is MNHEY and CDR2 is SVGAGI. CDR3 nucleotides: TGTGCCAGCAGTTACTCACGGGACACCGGGGAGCTGTTTTTT. It translates to CASSYSRDTGELFF.

The chain is built from TRBV9 and TRBJ1-2; a weak D match, TRBD1 (6 bases). Trimming removed 3 bases at V and 3 bases at J, with 12 bases between. The length of the CDR3 is 14 residues. The germline CDR1 and CDR2 sequences are SGDLS and YYNGEE. CDR3 protein: CASSGGQPHYGYTF. Here the CDR3 DNA reads TGTGCCAGCAGCGGCGGACAGCCGCACTATGGCTACACCTTC.

The rearrangement uses TRBV30 and TRBJ2-3; 7 bases fit TRBD2. Germline CDR1 and CDR2: GTSNPN and SVGIG (reference sequence). V trimming: 2 bases; J trimming: 4 bases; junction bases outside the gene matches: 3. The CDR3 is 13 residues long. The DNA for the CDR3 is TGTGCCTGGAGTCGGCGGGAGTCAGATACGCAGTATTTT. Amino acid sequence: CAWSRRESDTQYF.

This rearrangement joins TRBV6-1 to TRBJ2-7, with 7 positions matching TRBD1. Trimming removed 5 bases from V and 3 bases from J; junction bases left unmatched: 10. Germline V gives CDR1 MNHNS, CDR2 SASEGT. CDR3 size: 15 residues. CDR3 nucleotide sequence: TGTGCCAGCAGTCCCGGACAGGCCATGGACTACGAGCAGTACTTC. Translated: CASSPGQAMDYEQYF.

The chain is built from TRBV19 and TRBJ2-2; 11 bases align to TRBD2. The V segment lost 5 bases and the J segment 7 bases; nucleotides outside the gene matches: 12. CDR3 length: 17 residues. Germline loops: CDR1 LNHDA, CDR2 SQIVND (reference sequence). CDR3 protein: CASSSPSGRRYIGELFF. The CDR3 coding sequence is TGTGCCAGTAGTTCCCCTAGCGGGAGGCGGTATATCGGGGAGCTGTTTTTT.

In this sample, this clone turned up a few times. The genes are TRBV5-4 and TRBJ1-1; D may be TRBD1 (6 bases). There are 14 residues in the CDR3. CDR1 is SGHNT, CDR2 YYREEE, per germline (reference sequence). V lost 0 bases and J 3 bases, leaving 9 bases between the germline ends. The CDR3 DNA follows: TGTGCCAGCAGCTTGGACAGGGACCACACTGAAGCTTTCTTT. As protein: CASSLDRDHTEAFF.

The V gene is TRBV4-3, the J gene TRBJ2-7; the match to TRBD2 covers 7 bases. The CDR3 is made up of 16 amino acids. Germline CDR1 is LGHNA and CDR2 is YSLEER. V shed 0 bases and J 5 bases; nucleotides not matched to a gene: 10. The CDR3 DNA reads as TGCGCCAGCAGCCAAGATATCGGACTAGGTGACGACGAGCAGTACTTC. Its translation: CASSQDIGLGDDEQYF.

Written as DNA, the CDR3 is TGCGCCAGCAGCCAAAGCCCCCCGGGAGTACCTGGGGCCAACGTCCTGACTTTC. As protein: CASSQSPPGVPGANVLTF. The chain uses TRBV4-1 and TRBJ2-6; TRBD2 is a possible D gene (6 bases). Germline CDR1 MGHRA, CDR2 YSYEKL. V lost 2 bases and J lost 2, with 16 bases in between. The CDR3 is 18 amino acids.

The chain recombines TRBV5-1 with TRBJ1-6; tentatively, D is TRBD1 (6 bases). Germline V gene data show CDR1 as SGHRS and CDR2 as YFSETQ. The V end lost 0 bases, the J end lost 6 bases, and 10 bases lay between the germline ends. The CDR3 runs 15 residues. The CDR3 region is CASSLDRAANSPLHF. DNA for the CDR3: TGCGCCAGCAGCTTGGACAGGGCGGCTAATTCACCCCTCCACTTT.

This chain connects TRBV14 to TRBJ2-7; TRBD1 aligns across 8 bases. Germline V gene sequence: CDR1 SGHDN, CDR2 FVKESK. V lost 1 base and J lost 2; bases outside the gene matches: 7. This CDR3 region has 16 residues. CDR3: CASSQGQGAEAYEQYF. The CDR3 region has the DNA TGTGCCAGCAGCCAAGGTCAGGGGGCTGAAGCCTACGAGCAGTACTTC.

This clone was counted once. The chain has TRBV6-1 and TRBJ2-7, with D tentatively TRBD1 (6 bases). The germline V gene has CDR1 MNHNS and CDR2 SASEGT. The V end was cut by 0 bases, the J end by 5 bases, with 11 bases between. This CDR3 is built from 14 residues. CDR3 in DNA: TGTGCCAGCAGTGAAGCGTACTACAGGGACGAGCAGTACTTC. It codes for CASSEAYYRDEQYF.

The chain links TRBV5-4 to TRBJ2-1; the D gene could be TRBD1 or TRBD2 (5 bases each). Trimming cost V 1 base and J 8 bases, with 16 bases left between them. The CDR3 consists of 15 residues. Germline lookup yields CDR1 SGHNT and CDR2 YYREEE (reference sequence). Written as DNA, the CDR3 is TGTGCCAGCAGCTTGTTGGGGGAGAAGCAACATGAGCAGTTCTTC. Encoded protein: CASSLLGEKQHEQFF.

The V and J genes are TRBV25-1 and TRBJ2-5; perhaps TRBD2 as D (6 bases). Trimming shortened V by 4 bases and J by 0 bases, and 9 bases separated the two germline ends. CDR1 and CDR2 from the germline V gene are MGHDK and SYGVNS. There are 14 residues in the CDR3. Here the CDR3 DNA reads TGTGCCAGCAGTGGGGACTTGTACCAAGAGACCCAGTACTTC. Protein: CASSGDLYQETQYF. The whole variable domain, remainder taken from reference TRBV25-1 and TRBJ2-5, is EADIYQTPRYLVIGTGKKITLECSQTMGHDKMYWYQQDPGMELHLIHYSYGVNSTEKGDLSSESTVSRIRTEHFPLTLESARPSHTSQYLCASSGDLYQETQYFGPGTRLLVL.

V and J are TRBV5-6 and TRBJ2-7, with D perhaps TRBD2 (5 bases). The CDR3 is made up of 15 amino acids. V was shortened by 0 bases and J by 3 bases, with 13 bases between the two germline ends. The germline V gene encodes CDR1 SGHDT and CDR2 YYEEEE. CDR3 sequence reads: CASSLVGVSIYEQYF. The DNA of the CDR3 is TGTGCCAGCAGCTTGGTCGGGGTATCCATCTACGAGCAGTACTTC. Full variable domain (remainder filled in from reference TRBV5-6 and TRBJ2-7): DAGVTQSPTHLIKTRGQQVTLRCSPKSGHDTVSWYQQALGQGPQFIFQYYEEEERQRGNFPDRFSGHQFPNYSSELNVNALLLGDSALYLCASSLVGVSIYEQYFGPGTRLTVT.

This clone was detected only once. The V gene is TRBV19, the J gene TRBJ2-6; 10 nucleotides line up with TRBD1. The length of the CDR3 is 15 residues. Per the germline V gene, CDR1 is LNHDA and CDR2 is SQIVND (reference sequence). With V trimmed by 10 bases and J by 1 base, 4 bases remained unmatched. The CDR3 sequence: CATWDRGSGANVLTF. The CDR3 DNA reads TGTGCCACCTGGGACAGGGGATCTGGGGCCAACGTCCTGACTTTC. Complete variable domain (other parts from reference TRBV19 and TRBJ2-6): DGGITQSPKYLFRKEGQNVTLSCEQNLNHDAMYWYRQDPGQGLRLIYYSQIVNDFQKGDIAEGYSVSREKKESFPLTVTSAQKNPTAFYLCATWDRGSGANVLTFGAGSRLTVL.

The rearrangement uses TRBV5-8 and TRBJ2-2, with D unclear. The CDR3 has 15 residues. Germline CDR1 SGHTS, CDR2 YDEGEE. The V gene lost 0 bases and the J gene lost 0 bases, with 6 bases spanning the gap. CDR3 in DNA: TGTGCCAGCAGCTTGGGCCGGCCGAACACCGGGGAGCTGTTTTTT. Its translation: CASSLGRPNTGELFF.

The chain carries TRBV5-1 and TRBJ2-6; D not resolved. The CDR3 extends over 17 amino acids. V lost 0 bases to trimming and J lost 0 bases, with 10 bases between them. From germline, CDR1 is SGHRS and CDR2 YFSETQ. The CDR3 protein is CASSLELSGSGANVLTF. Here the CDR3 DNA reads TGCGCCAGCAGCTTGGAACTGTCGGGCTCTGGGGCCAACGTCCTGACTTTC.